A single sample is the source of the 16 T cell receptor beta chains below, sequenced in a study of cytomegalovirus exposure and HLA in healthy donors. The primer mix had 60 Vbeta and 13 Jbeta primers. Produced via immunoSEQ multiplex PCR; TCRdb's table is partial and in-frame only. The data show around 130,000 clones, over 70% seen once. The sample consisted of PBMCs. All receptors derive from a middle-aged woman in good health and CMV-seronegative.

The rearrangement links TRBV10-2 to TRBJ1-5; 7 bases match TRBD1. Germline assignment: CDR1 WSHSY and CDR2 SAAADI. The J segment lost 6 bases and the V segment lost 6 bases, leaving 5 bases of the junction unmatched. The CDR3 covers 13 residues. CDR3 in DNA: TGCGCCAGCAGAGACCAGGGGGGTCAGCCCCAGCATTTT. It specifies CASRDQGGQPQHF.

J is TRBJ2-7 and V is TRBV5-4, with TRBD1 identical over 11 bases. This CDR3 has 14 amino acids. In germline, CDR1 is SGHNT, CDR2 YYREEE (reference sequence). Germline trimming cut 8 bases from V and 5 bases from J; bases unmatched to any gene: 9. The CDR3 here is CASTGQGAGNEQYF. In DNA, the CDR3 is TGTGCCAGTACTGGACAGGGGGCGGGCAACGAGCAGTACTTC.

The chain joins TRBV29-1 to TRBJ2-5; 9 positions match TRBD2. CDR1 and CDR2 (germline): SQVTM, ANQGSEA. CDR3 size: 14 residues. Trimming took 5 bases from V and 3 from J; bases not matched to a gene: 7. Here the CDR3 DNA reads TGCAGCGTTAACGACCGACTAGCGGAAGAGACCCAGTACTTC. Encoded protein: CSVNDRLAEETQYF.

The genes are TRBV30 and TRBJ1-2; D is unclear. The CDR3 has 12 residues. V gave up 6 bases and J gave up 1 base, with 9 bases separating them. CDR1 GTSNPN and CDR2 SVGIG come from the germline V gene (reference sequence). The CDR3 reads CACAPDNYGYTF. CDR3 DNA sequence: TGTGCCTGCGCCCCAGATAACTATGGCTACACCTTC.

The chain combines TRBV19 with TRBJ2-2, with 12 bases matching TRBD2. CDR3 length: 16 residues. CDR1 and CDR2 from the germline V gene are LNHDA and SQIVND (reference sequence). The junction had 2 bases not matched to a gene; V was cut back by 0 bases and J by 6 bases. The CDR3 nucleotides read TGTGCCAGTAGTATAGAGCCTAGCGGGAGGGCCGGGGAGCTGTTTTTT. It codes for CASSIEPSGRAGELFF.

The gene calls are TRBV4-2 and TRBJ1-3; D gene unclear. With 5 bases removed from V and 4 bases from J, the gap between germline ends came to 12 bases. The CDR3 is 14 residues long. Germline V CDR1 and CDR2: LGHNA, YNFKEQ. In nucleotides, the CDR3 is TGTGCCAGCAGCGAGCGGGGTTCGGGAAACACCATATATTTT. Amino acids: CASSERGSGNTIYF.

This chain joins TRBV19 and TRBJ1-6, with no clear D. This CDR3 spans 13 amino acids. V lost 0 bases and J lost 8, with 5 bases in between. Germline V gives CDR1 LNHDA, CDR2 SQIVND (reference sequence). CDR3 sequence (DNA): TGTGCCAGTAGTATAGACAGATATTCACCCCTCCACTTT. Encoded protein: CASSIDRYSPLHF.

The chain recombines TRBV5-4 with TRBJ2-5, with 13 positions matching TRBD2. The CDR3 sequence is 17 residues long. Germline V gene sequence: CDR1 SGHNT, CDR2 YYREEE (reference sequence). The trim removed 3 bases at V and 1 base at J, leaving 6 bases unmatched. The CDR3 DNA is TGTGCCAGCAGCTATCAACGGACTAGCGGGAGCCAAGAGACCCAGTACTTC. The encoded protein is CASSYQRTSGSQETQYF.

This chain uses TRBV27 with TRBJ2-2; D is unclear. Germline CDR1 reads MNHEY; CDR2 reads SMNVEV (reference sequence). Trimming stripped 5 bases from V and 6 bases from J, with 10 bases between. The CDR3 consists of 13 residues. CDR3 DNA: TGTGCCAGCAGTCCTGACAATCCCGGGGAGCTGTTTTTT. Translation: CASSPDNPGELFF.

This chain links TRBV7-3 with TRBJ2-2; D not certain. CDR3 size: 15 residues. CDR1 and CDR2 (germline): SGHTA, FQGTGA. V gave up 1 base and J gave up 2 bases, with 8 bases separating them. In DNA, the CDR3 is TGTGCCAGCAGCTTAAAAAGAACTAACACCGGGGAGCTGTTTTTT. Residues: CASSLKRTNTGELFF.

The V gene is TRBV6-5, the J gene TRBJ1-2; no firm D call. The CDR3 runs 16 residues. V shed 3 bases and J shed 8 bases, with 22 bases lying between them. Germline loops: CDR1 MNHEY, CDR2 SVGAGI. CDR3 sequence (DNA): TGTGCCAGCAGTTATTTCTCGAGTAGTAGCTTTGAAGGCTACACCTTC. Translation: CASSYFSSSSFEGYTF.

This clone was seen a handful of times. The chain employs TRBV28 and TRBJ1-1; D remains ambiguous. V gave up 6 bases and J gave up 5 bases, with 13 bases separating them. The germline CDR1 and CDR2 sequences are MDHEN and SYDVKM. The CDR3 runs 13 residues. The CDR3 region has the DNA TGTGCCAGCAGGCCTCCGGGGAGGACTGAAGCTTTCTTT. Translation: CASRPPGRTEAFF.

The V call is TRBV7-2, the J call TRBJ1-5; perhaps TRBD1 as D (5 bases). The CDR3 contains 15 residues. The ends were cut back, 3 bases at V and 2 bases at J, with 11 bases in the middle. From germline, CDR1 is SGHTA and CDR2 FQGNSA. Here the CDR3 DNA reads TGTGCCAGCAGCTTTTCAGGGTACGGCAATCAGCCCCAGCATTTT. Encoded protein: CASSFSGYGNQPQHF.

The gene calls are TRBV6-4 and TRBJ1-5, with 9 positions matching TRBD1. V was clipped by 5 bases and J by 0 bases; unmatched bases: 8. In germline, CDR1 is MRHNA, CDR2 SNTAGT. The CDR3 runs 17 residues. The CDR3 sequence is CASSPGQGINSNQPQHF. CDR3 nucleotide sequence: TGTGCCAGCAGTCCGGGACAGGGAATCAATAGCAATCAGCCCCAGCATTTT.

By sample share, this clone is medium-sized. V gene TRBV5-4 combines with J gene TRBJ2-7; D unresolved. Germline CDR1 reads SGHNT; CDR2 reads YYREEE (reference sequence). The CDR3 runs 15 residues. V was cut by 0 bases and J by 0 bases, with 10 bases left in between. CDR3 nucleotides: TGTGCCAGCAGCTTGGACCGGTGGAGCTCCTACGAGCAGTACTTC. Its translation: CASSLDRWSSYEQYF.

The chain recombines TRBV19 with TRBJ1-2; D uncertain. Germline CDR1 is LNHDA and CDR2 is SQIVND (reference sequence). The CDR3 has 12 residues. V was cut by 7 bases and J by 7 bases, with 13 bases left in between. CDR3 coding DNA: TGTGCCAGTAACTTCCTAGGCCGTGGCTACACCTTC. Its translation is CASNFLGRGYTF.